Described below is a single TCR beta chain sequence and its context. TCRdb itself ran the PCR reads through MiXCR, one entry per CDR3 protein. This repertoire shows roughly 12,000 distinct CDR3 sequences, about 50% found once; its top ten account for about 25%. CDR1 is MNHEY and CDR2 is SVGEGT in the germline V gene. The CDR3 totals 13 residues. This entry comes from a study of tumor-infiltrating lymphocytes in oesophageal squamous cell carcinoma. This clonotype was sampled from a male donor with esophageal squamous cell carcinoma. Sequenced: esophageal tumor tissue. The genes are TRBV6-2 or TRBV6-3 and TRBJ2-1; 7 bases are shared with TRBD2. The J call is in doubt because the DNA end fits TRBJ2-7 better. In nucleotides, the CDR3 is TGTGCCAGCAGGACTAGCTCCTACAATGAGCAGTACTTC. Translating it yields CASRTSSYNEQYF.